This T cell receptor (beta chain) derives from a study of blood T cell repertoires in COVID-19. Across the whole study: Acute-phase and convalescent COVID-19 samples originated in the United States, Italy and Spain. PBMCs, B-cell-depleted T cells, or T cells were the source of the cDNA or gDNA that made up the material.

CDR3 length: 15 residues. The germline V gene encodes CDR1 SNHLY and CDR2 FYNNEI. With 5 bases clipped from V and 3 bases from J, the junction kept 8 bases outside the gene matches. In Seattle, patients joined the study during active infection and were tracked longitudinally. This clone occurred a few times. Assay used: immunoSEQ multiplex PCR; TCRdb lists only in-frame clones, some missing. Of 250,000 to 350,000 clones in the sample, 70% to 85% were seen once. V and J are TRBV2 and TRBJ2-5; 8 bases map to TRBD2. This receptor was identified in a human donor with COVID-19, enrolled during active disease. The donor label of this sample is uncertain. Input material: peripheral blood. The CDR3 loop is CASSYSGGAEETQYF. The CDR3 DNA follows: TGTGCCAGCAGTTATTCGGGAGGGGCCGAAGAGACCCAGTACTTC.